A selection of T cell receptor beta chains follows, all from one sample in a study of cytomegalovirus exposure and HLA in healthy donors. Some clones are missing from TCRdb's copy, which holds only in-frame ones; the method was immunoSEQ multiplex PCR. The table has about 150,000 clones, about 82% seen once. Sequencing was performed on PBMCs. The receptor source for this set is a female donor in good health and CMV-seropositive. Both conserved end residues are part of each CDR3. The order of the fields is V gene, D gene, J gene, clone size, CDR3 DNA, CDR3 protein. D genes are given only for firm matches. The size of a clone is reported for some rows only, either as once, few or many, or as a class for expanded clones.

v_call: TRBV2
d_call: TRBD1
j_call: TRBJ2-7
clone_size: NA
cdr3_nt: TGTGCCATTCCGGGACAGGGGGCCTACGAGCAGTACTTC
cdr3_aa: CAIPGQGAYEQYF

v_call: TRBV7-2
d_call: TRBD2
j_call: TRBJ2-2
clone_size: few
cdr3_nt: TGTGCCAGCAGCCGGACTAGCGGAGGGTCCGGGGAGCTGTTTTTT
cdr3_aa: CASSRTSGGSGELFF

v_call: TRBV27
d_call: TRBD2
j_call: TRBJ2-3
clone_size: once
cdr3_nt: TGTGCCAGCAGTTTAGTGGGACTAGCGGGGGGCACAGATACGCAGTATTTT
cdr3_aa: CASSLVGLAGGTDTQYF

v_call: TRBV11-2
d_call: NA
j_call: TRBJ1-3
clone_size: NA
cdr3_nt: TGTGCCAGCAGCTCCTATCGGGGTTCTTGGGGTTCTGGAAACACCATATATTTT
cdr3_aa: CASSSYRGSWGSGNTIYF

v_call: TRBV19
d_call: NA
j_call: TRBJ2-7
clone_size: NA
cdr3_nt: TGTGCCAGTAGTTCCTCGATGCGCTACGAGCAGTACTTC
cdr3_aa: CASSSSMRYEQYF

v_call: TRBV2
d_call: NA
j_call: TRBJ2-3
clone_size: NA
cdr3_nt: TGTGCCACGAACTCGGGGGGCACAGATACGCAGTATTTT
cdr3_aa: CATNSGGTDTQYF

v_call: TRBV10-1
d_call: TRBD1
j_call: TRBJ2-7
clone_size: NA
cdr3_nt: TGCGCCAGCAGTCCTAGGACAGGGACGAACGAGCAGTACTTC
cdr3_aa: CASSPRTGTNEQYF

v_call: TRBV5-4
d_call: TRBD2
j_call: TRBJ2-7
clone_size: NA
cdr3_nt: TGTGCCAGCAGCACAGGGACTAGCGCTAACGAGCAGTACTTC
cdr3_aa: CASSTGTSANEQYF

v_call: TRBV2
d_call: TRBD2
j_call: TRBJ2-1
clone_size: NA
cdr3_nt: TGTGCCAGCAGTAGCGGGAGGGCCTACAATGAGCAGTTCTTC
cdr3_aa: CASSSGRAYNEQFF

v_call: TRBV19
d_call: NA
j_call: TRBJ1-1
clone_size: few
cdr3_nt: TGTGCCAGTAGTATAGGGACAGTAGGAGCTTTCTTT
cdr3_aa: CASSIGTVGAFF

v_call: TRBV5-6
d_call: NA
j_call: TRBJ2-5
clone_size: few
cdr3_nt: TGTGCCAGCAGCTTGGATCGGGACTACCAAGAGACCCAGTACTTC
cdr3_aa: CASSLDRDYQETQYF

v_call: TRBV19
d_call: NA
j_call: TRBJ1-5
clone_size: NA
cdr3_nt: TGTGCCAGCCACCTATTCCCGCCCCGAGGTGGTAATCAGCCCCAGCATTTT
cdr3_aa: CASHLFPPRGGNQPQHF

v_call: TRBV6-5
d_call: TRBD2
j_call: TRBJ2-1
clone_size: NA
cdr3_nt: TGTGCCAGCAGGCCCCCCGGGACTACCAATGCGGGTTTGTTCTTC
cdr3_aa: CASRPPGTTNAGLFF

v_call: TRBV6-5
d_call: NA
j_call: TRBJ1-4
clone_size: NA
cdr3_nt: TGTGCCAGCGGAGAACAGGGTGCAACTAATGAAAAACTGTTTTTT
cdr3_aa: CASGEQGATNEKLFF

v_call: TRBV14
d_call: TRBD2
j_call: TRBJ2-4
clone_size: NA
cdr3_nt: TGTGCCAGCAGCCAAGAGTCTAGCGGAGAAAACATTCAGTACTTC
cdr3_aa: CASSQESSGENIQYF

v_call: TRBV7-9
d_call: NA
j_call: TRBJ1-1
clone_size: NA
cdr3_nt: TGTGCCAGCAGCTTAGTGGGCCAACCGGGGGTGGCTTTCTTT
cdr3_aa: CASSLVGQPGVAFF

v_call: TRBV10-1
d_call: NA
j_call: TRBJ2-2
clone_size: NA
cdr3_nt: TGCGCCAGCAGTGTGGACAGAAACACCGGGGAGCTGTTTTTT
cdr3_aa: CASSVDRNTGELFF

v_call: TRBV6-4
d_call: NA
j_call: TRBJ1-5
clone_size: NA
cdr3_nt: TGTGCCAGCAGTCCCGAGATCAATCAGCCCCAGCATTTT
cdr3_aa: CASSPEINQPQHF

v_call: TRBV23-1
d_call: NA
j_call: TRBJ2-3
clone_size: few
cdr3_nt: TGCGCCAGCAGTCAATCCGCTCGACAGGACACCACAGATACGCAGTATTTT
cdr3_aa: CASSQSARQDTTDTQYF

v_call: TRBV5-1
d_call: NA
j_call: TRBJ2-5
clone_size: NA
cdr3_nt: TGCGCCAGCAGCTTTTATAGTCGGGAGACCCAGTACTTC
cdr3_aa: CASSFYSRETQYF

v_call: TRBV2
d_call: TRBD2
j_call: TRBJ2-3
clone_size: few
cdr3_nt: TGTGCCAGCAGTTACATAGCGGGGGGATCGACAGATACGCAGTATTTT
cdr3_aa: CASSYIAGGSTDTQYF

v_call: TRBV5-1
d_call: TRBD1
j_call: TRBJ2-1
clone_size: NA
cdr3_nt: TGCGCCAGCAGGCGAGGGACAGCTGAGCAGTTCTTC
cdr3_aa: CASRRGTAEQFF

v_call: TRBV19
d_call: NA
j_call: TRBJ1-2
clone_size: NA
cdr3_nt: TGTGCCAGTAGTACGACAGGCCTCCACACCTTC
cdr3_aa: CASSTTGLHTF

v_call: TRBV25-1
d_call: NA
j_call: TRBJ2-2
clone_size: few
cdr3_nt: TGTGCCAGCAGTGAAACAAGGAACACCGGGGAGCTGTTTTTT
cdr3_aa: CASSETRNTGELFF

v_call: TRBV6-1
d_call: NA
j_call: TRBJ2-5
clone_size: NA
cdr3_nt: TGTGCCAGCAGTGAAGTCGGGCAAGAGACCCAGTACTTC
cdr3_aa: CASSEVGQETQYF

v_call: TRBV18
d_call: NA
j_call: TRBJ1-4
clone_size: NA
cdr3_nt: TGTGCCAGCCCACGGGGAGAAGGTGAAAAACTGTTTTTT
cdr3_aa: CASPRGEGEKLFF

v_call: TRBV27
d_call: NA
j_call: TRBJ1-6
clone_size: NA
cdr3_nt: TGTGCCACCTCAACCGGGCAGGGAATTTCACCCCTCCACTTT
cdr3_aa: CATSTGQGISPLHF

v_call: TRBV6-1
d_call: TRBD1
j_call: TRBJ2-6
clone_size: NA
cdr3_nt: TGTGCCAGCAGTGAATTTTTCAGGACAGGGTATGGGGCCAACGTCCTGACTTTC
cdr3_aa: CASSEFFRTGYGANVLTF

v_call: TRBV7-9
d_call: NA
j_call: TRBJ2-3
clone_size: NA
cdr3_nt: TGTGCCAGCAGCTTAAACCAGGATACGCAGTATTTT
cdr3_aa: CASSLNQDTQYF

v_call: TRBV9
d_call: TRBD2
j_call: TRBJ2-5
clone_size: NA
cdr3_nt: TGTGCCAGCAGCGTAGCGGCTAGCGGGGGTAGCGGGACCCAGTACTTC
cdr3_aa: CASSVAASGGSGTQYF

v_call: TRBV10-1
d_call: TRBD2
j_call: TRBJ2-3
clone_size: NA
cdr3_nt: TGCGCCAGCAGTGAGTCGACTAGCGGGGGTACAGATACGCAGTATTTT
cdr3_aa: CASSESTSGGTDTQYF

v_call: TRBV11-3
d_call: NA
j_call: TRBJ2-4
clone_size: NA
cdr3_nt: TGTGCCAGCAGCTCGGTCGAAAACATTCAGTACTTC
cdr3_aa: CASSSVENIQYF

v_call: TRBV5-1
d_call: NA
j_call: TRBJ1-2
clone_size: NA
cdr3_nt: TGCGCCAGCAGCTCACAGAAAGATCGAGGCTACACCTTC
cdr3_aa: CASSSQKDRGYTF

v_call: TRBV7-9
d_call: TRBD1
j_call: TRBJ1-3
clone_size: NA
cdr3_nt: TGTGCCAGCAGCTTAGTCACAGGGGTCCGTGGAAACACCATATATTTT
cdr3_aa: CASSLVTGVRGNTIYF

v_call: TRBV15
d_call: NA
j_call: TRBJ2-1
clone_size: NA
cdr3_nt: TGTGCCACCAGCAGGGGCCGCGGGACAGTAGACAATGAGCAGTTCTTC
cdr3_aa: CATSRGRGTVDNEQFF

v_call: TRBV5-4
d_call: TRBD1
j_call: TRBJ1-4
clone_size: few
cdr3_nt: TGTGCCAGCAGCTTACTAGGGGGCGCGGATGAAAAACTGTTTTTT
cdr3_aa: CASSLLGGADEKLFF

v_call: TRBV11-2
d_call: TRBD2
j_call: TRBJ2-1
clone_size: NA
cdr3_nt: TGTGCCAGCAGCATACTAGCGGGGTCTTACAATGAGCAGTTCTTC
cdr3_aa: CASSILAGSYNEQFF

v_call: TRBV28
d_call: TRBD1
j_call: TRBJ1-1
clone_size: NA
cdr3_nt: TGTGCCAGCAGTCCTACGACAGGGGGTGTCACTGAAGCTTTCTTT
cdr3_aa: CASSPTTGGVTEAFF

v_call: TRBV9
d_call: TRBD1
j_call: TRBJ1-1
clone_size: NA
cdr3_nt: TGTGCCAGCAGCGTAGGGCAGGGGGCTGAGAAGAACACTGAAGCTTTCTTT
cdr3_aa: CASSVGQGAEKNTEAFF

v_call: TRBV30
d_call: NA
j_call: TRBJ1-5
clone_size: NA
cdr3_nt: TGTGCCTGGAGTGTGGCCTATCAGCCCCAGCATTTT
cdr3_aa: CAWSVAYQPQHF

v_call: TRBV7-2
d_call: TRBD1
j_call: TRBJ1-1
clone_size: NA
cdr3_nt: TGTGCCAGCAGCGATCCACGGACAGGGCTGAGTACTGAAGCTTTCTTT
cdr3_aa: CASSDPRTGLSTEAFF

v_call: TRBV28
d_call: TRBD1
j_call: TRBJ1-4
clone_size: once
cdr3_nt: TGTGCCAGCAGGGAGACAGGGACTGAAAAACTGTTTTTT
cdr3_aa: CASRETGTEKLFF

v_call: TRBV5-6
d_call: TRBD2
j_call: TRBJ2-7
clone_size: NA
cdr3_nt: TGTGCCAGCAGGAGGATAGGGGGGACTAGCGGGACTGACTACGAGCAGTACTTC
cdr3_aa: CASRRIGGTSGTDYEQYF

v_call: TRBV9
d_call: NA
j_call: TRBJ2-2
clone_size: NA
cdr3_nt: TGTGCCAGCAGCGGACTACCCGGGGAGCTGTTTTTT
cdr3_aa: CASSGLPGELFF

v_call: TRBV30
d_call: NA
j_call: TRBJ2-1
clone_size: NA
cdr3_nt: TGTGCCTGGAGTCGGGGAAAAACCTACAATGAGCAGTTCTTC
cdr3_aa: CAWSRGKTYNEQFF

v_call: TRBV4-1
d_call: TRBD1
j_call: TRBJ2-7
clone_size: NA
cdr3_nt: TGCGCCAGCAGCTCACGGACAGGGGACGAGCAGTACTTC
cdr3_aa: CASSSRTGDEQYF

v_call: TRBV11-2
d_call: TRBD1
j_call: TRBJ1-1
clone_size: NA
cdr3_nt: TGTGCCAGCAGCTTCCGACAGGGGGCTTATGACACTGAAGCTTTCTTT
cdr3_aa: CASSFRQGAYDTEAFF

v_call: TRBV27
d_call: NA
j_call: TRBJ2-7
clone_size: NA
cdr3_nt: TGTGCCAGCAGTTTCTCGGCAGGTAGCTCCTACGAGCAGTACTTC
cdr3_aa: CASSFSAGSSYEQYF

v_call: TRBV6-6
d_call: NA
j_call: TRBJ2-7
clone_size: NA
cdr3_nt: TGTGCCAGCAGCGTAAGGGGGAGCATTGGGGAGCAGTACTTC
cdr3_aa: CASSVRGSIGEQYF

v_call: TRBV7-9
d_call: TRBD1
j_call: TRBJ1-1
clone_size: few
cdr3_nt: TGTGCCAGCAACCCCCACAGGGGAGGGAACACTGAAGCTTTCTTT
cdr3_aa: CASNPHRGGNTEAFF

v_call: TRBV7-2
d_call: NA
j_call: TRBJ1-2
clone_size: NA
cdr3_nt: TGTGCCAGCACCCTAAGACAGGACCTCTATGGCTACACCTTC
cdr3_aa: CASTLRQDLYGYTF

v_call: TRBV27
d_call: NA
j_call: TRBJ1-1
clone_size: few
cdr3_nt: TGTGCCAGCAGCAGCTTTCCAGGGTCAGCTTTCTTT
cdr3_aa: CASSSFPGSAFF

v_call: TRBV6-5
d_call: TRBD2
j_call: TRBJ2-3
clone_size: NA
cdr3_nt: TGTGCCAGCAGTCCCCCTAGCGGGAGATTGGATACGCAGTATTTT
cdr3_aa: CASSPPSGRLDTQYF

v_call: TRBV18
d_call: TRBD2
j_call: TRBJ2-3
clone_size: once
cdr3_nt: TGTGCCAGCTCACCCTCACTAGCGCGGAGCACAGATACGCAGTATTTT
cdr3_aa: CASSPSLARSTDTQYF

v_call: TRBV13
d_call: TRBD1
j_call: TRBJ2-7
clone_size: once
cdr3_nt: TGTGCCAGCAGCGAGACAGGGGGCGGCTACGAGCAGTACTTC
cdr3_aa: CASSETGGGYEQYF

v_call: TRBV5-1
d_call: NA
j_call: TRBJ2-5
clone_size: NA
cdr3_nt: TGCGCCAGCAGCTTGGGCCTAGCTTTGGGGACCCAGTACTTC
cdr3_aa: CASSLGLALGTQYF

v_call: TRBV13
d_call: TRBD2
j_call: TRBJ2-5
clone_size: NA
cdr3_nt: TGTGCCAGCAGCCCCCCTAGCGGGAGGGACCAAGAGACCCAGTACTTC
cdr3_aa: CASSPPSGRDQETQYF

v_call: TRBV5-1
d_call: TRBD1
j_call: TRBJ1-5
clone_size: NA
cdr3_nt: TGCGCCAGCAGCTTCGGGACAGGGGACGGGGGCAATCAGCCCCAGCATTTT
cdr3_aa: CASSFGTGDGGNQPQHF

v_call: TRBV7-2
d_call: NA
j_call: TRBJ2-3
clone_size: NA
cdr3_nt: TGTGCCAGCAGTTCTAGCACAGATACGCAGTATTTT
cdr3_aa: CASSSSTDTQYF